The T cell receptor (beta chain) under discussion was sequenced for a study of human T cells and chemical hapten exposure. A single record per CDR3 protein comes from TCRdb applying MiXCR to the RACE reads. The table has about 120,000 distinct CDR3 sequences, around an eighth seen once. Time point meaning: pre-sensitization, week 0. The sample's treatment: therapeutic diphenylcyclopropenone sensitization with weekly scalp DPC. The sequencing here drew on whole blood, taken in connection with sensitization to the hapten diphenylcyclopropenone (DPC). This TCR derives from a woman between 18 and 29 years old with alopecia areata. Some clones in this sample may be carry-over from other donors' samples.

DNA for the CDR3: TGTGCCAGCAGCTTGGGGCAGTCTGAAGCTTTCTTT. Translation gives CASSLGQSEAFF. The chain links TRBV5-4 to TRBJ1-1, with D uncertain. CDR3 length: 12 amino acids. V was cut by 0 bases and J by 6 bases, with 6 bases left in between. Germline CDR1 SGHNT, CDR2 YYREEE (reference sequence).